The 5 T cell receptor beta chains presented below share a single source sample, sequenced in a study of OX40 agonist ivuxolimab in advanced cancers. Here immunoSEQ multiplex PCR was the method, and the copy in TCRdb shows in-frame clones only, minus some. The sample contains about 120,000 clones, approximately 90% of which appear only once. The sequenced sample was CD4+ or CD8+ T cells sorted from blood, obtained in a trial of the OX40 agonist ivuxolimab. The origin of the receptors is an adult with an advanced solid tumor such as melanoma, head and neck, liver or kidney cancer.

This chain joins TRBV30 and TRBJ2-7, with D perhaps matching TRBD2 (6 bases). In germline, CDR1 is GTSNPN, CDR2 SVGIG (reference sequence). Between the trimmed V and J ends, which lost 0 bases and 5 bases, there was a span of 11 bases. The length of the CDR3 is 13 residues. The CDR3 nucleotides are TGTGCCTGGAGTGTACGAGGGAGGAACGAGCAGTACTTC. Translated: CAWSVRGRNEQYF.

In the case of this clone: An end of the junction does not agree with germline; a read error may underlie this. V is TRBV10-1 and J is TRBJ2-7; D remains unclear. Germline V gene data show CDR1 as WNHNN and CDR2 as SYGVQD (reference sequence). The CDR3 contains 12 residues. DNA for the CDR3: TGCGCCAGCAGTGAGCTGTCTCACCTTGTCGACTTC. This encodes CASSELSHLVDF.

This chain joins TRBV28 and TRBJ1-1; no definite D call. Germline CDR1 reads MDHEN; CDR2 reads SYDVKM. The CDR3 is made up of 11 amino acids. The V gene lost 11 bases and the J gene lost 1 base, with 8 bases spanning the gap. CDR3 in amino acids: CAAAGNTEAFF. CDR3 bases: TGTGCCGCGGCAGGGAACACTGAAGCTTTCTTT.

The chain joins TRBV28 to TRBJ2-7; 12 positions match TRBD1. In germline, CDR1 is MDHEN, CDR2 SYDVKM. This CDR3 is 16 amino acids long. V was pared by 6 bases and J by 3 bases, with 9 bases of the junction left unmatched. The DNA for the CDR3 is TGTGCCAGCAGGTCCCGGGACAGGGGGCTCCGCTACGAGCAGTACTTC. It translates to CASRSRDRGLRYEQYF.

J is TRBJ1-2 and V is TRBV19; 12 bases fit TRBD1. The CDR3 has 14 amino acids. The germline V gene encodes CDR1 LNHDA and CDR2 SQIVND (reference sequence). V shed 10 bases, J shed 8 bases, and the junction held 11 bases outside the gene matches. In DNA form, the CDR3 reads TGTGCCACCCTTAGGGGACAGGGGGCCCAGGGCTACACCTTC. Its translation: CATLRGQGAQGYTF.